Included here is one T cell receptor beta chain sequence, with context. The target antigen is unknown. The sample originates from a study of cytomegalovirus exposure and HLA in healthy donors. Study-wide results and caveats: Earlier analysis yielded a pattern in which most TCR beta V segments were productive about 90% or about 30% of the time.

This PCR relied on a set of 60 Vbeta primers and 13 Jbeta primers. Measured with immunoSEQ multiplex PCR; TCRdb has only the in-frame clones, and not every one. Its listing shows approximately 130,000 clones. The CDR3 loop spans 17 amino acids. V was pared by 1 base and J by 0 bases, with 13 bases between. CDR1 and CDR2 from the germline V gene are MGHRA and YSYEKL. The source is a woman aged 60-75 years in good health and CMV-seronegative. The material sequenced was PBMCs. The V call is TRBV4-1, the J call TRBJ1-5; D is uncertain. CDR3 coding DNA: TGCGCCAGCAGCCAAGTTGGTTTCCACAATAGCAATCAGCCCCAGCATTTT. Its protein product is CASSQVGFHNSNQPQHF.